Sequencing of this TCR beta chain was carried out in a study of T-cell reconstitution after alpha-beta-depleted transplantation in children. V was trimmed by 2 bases and J by 7 bases, leaving 15 bases between them. This CDR3 spans 15 amino acids. The germline CDR1 and CDR2 sequences are SGHTA and FQGNSA. During its preparation, the TCRbeta library received unique molecular identifiers. TCRdb used MiXCR to reprocess the PCR reads, holding one entry per CDR3 protein. The profile shows roughly 500,000 distinct CDR3 sequences, about 31% of them singletons. There are a few counts of this clonotype. Sequences were derived from PBMCs from the stem cell graft donor, sampled from the stem cell graft. V gene TRBV7-2 combines with J gene TRBJ2-1; TRBD2 is a possible D gene (5 bases). This sequence originates from a human donor who donated a stem cell graft to a child with aplastic anemia. The CDR3 sequence is CASSLYAGLGNEQFF. The CDR3 DNA is TGTGCCAGCAGCTTATATGCGGGCTTGGGGAATGAGCAGTTCTTC.